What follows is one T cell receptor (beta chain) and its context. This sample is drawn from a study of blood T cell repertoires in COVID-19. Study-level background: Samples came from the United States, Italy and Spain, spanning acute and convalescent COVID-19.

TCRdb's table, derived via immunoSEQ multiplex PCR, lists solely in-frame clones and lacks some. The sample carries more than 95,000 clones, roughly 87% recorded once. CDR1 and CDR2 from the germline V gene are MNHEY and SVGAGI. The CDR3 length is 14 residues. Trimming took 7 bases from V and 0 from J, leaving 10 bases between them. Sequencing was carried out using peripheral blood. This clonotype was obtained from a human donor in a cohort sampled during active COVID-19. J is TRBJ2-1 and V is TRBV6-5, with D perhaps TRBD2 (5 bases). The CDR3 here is CASTGGSSYNEQFF. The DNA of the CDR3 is TGTGCCAGCACCGGTGGGAGCTCCTACAATGAGCAGTTCTTC.